Following are 20 T cell receptor beta chains from one sample sequenced in a study of identical twins. MiXCR, run by TCRdb on the 5' RACE reads, gives a single entry per CDR3 protein. The data contain hundreds of thousands of distinct CDR3 sequences, around 6% of them singletons. The sequenced sample was naive T cells sorted from blood. These receptors originate from a man between 18 and 29 years old in good health.

This clonotype has only a few counts. The V call is TRBV14, the J call TRBJ2-4, with TRBD1 matching 7 bases. Germline V CDR1 and CDR2: SGHDN, FVKESK. The J segment lost 0 bases and the V segment lost 2 bases, leaving 7 bases of the junction unmatched. This CDR3 comprises 17 residues. Here the CDR3 reads CASSQPQGLSAKNIQYF. CDR3 DNA sequence: TGTGCCAGCAGCCAACCACAGGGGTTATCAGCCAAAAACATTCAGTACTTC.

This clonotype was seen repeatedly, ten times or more. The J gene is TRBJ1-1, the V gene TRBV5-1, with a possible D match to TRBD1 (5 bases). Germline values: CDR1 SGHRS, CDR2 YFSETQ. V lost 6 bases, J lost 4 bases, and 16 bases lay in between. There are 14 residues in the CDR3. The CDR3 spells CASKMGQRGTEAFF. The CDR3 nucleotides are TGCGCCAGCAAAATGGGGCAGCGGGGCACTGAAGCTTTCTTT.

The sample holds many counts of this clonotype. CDR3 sequence reads: CASSSRQNLEQYF. The DNA of the CDR3 is TGTGCCAGCAGCTCCAGACAAAACCTCGAGCAGTACTTC. J is TRBJ2-7 and V is TRBV7-9; no firm D call. V dropped 4 bases and J dropped 6 bases, with 13 bases sitting between them. In germline, CDR1 is SEHNR, CDR2 FQNEAQ (reference sequence). This CDR3 has 13 residues. Complete variable domain (other parts from reference TRBV7-9 and TRBJ2-7): DTGVSQNPRHKITKRGQNVTFRCDPISEHNRLYWYRQTLGQGPEFLTYFQNEAQLEKSRLLSDRFSAERPKGSFSTLEIQRTEQGDSAMYLCASSSRQNLEQYFGPGTRLTVT.

This clonotype was counted between two and nine times. CDR3 nucleotide sequence: TGTGCCAGCAGCTTAGATCCCGGGGCCGACAGAGAGACCCAGTACTTC. Translation: CASSLDPGADRETQYF. This chain uses TRBV7-9 with TRBJ2-5; TRBD1 or TRBD2 may be the D gene (5 bases each). Trimming took off 1 base at V and 4 bases at J, with 16 bases between the two ends. Germline V lookup: CDR1 SEHNR, CDR2 FQNEAQ (reference sequence). The CDR3 extends over 16 amino acids.

This clonotype was counted many times. The chain has TRBV10-3 and TRBJ2-3; D is unclear. V lost 3 bases and J lost 4, with 8 bases in between. Germline assignment: CDR1 ENHRY and CDR2 SYGVKD. This CDR3 contains 13 residues. In DNA form, the CDR3 reads TGTGCCATCAGTGAAAAGACCCCAGATACGCAGTATTTT. The encoded protein is CAISEKTPDTQYF.

The chain links TRBV11-2 to TRBJ2-1; TRBD2 agrees at 9 bases. CDR1 and CDR2 (germline): SGHAT, FQNNGV. The CDR3 loop spans 18 amino acids. With 3 bases clipped from V and 0 bases from J, the junction kept 9 bases outside the gene matches. The CDR3 region has the DNA TGTGCCAGCAGCTTCCTACTAGCGGGCAAGAGCTCCTACAATGAGCAGTTCTTC. Its protein is CASSFLLAGKSSYNEQFF.

This clonotype was observed many times. This rearrangement joins TRBV2 to TRBJ2-1; 7 bases map to TRBD2. Germline V gives CDR1 SNHLY, CDR2 FYNNEI. V dropped 7 bases and J dropped 2; count of bases not matched to a gene: 5. The length of the CDR3 is 14 residues. CDR3 loop: CASISGLTYNEQFF. CDR3 DNA: TGTGCCAGCATTAGCGGGCTCACCTACAATGAGCAGTTCTTC. Variable domain in full (rest from reference TRBV2 and TRBJ2-1): EPEVTQTPSHQVTQMGQEVILRCVPISNHLYFYWYRQILGQKVEFLVSFYNNEISEKSEIFDDQFSVERPDGSNFTLKIRSTKLEDSAMYFCASISGLTYNEQFFGPGTRLTVL.

This clonotype was seen repeatedly, ten times or more. The chain employs TRBV15 and TRBJ2-7; the match to TRBD2 covers 7 bases. V was clipped by 9 bases and J by 1 base; unmatched bases: 12. Germline-derived CDR1 and CDR2 are LNHNV and YYDKDF (reference sequence). CDR3 length: 15 residues. CDR3: CATQQGLAASYEQYV. CDR3 nucleotides: TGTGCCACGCAGCAAGGTCTAGCGGCGTCCTACGAGCAGTACGTC.

This clonotype has a handful of counts. The CDR3 nucleotides are TGTGCCAGCAGCTTAGGCCAACCGGGAGGAGAGAACATTCAGTACTTC. Residues: CASSLGQPGGENIQYF. The rearrangement joins TRBV7-6 to TRBJ2-4; TRBD2 matches at 7 bases. The germline V gene encodes CDR1 SGHVS and CDR2 FNYEAQ. Trimming took 1 base from V and 7 from J; bases not matched to a gene: 10. CDR3 length: 16 residues.

This clonotype appeared a few times. The chain is built from TRBV6-1 and TRBJ2-5; D is undetermined. Trimming left V 6 bases short and J 5 bases short, with 16 bases between. The germline gives CDR1 MNHNS, CDR2 SASEGT. This CDR3 has 14 amino acids. This CDR3 is CASSPGPQPETQYF. The DNA of the CDR3 is TGTGCCAGCAGCCCCGGCCCCCAGCCGGAGACCCAGTACTTC.

In its sample, this clonotype was seen a few times. The conserved phenylalanine or tryptophan is not found at the CDR3 terminus, so this likely reflects a read error. No DNA is shown, since the ends of the CDR3 on it are uncertain; the CDR3 is the one TCRdb lists. This chain connects TRBV25-1 to TRBJ1-2; TRBD1, the table's D call, was not compared with the DNA. Germline CDR1 MGHDK, CDR2 SYGVNS. The CDR3 numbers 9 amino acids, ends counted. The CDR3 region is CASSVGTGN.

In its sample, this clonotype was seen a few times. V usage is TRBV18 and J usage is TRBJ2-1, with D perhaps being TRBD1 or TRBD2 (5 bases each). The V end lost 2 bases, the J end lost 2 bases, and 16 bases lay between the germline ends. The germline V gene has CDR1 KGHSH and CDR2 LQKENI. There are 17 residues in the CDR3. CDR3 bases: TGTGCCAGCTCACCAGGAAGGGGAGACGATACCTACAATGAGCAGTTCTTC. Translating it yields CASSPGRGDDTYNEQFF.

This clonotype was picked up a small number of times. The chain is built from TRBV4-1 and TRBJ2-2, with D perhaps given as TRBD1 or TRBD2 (5 bases each). This CDR3 region has 16 residues. V was shortened by 0 bases and J by 4 bases, with 12 bases between the two germline ends. From germline, CDR1 is MGHRA and CDR2 YSYEKL. The CDR3 here is CASSQDRPGPTGELFF. The CDR3 bases are TGCGCCAGCAGCCAAGATAGACCGGGGCCCACCGGGGAGCTGTTTTTT.

At least ten counts were recorded for this clonotype. The V call is TRBV7-3, the J call TRBJ1-1; possible D gene TRBD1, 5 bases. Looked up from germline, CDR1 is SGHTA and CDR2 is FQGTGA. The CDR3 sequence is 13 residues long. V lost 2 bases to trimming and J lost 4 bases, with 8 bases between them. CDR3 in amino acids: CASSLRDVTEAFF. The DNA for the CDR3 is TGTGCCAGCAGCTTACGGGACGTCACTGAAGCTTTCTTT.

V and J are TRBV14 and TRBJ1-1, with a weak D call TRBD1 (5 bases). Between the trimmed V and J ends, which lost 2 bases and 4 bases, there was a span of 20 bases. CDR3 length: 17 amino acids. Germline V gene lookup returns CDR1 SGHDN and CDR2 FVKESK. As DNA, the CDR3 is TGTGCCAGCAGCCAACTCGGGGACCTCTTGAGCGTCACTGAAGCTTTCTTT. It codes for CASSQLGDLLSVTEAFF.

This clonotype has ten or more counts. J is TRBJ2-5 and V is TRBV24-1; 7 bases map to TRBD2. This CDR3 has 13 residues. Germline lookup yields CDR1 KGHDR and CDR2 SFDVKD. J lost 4 bases, V lost 9 bases, and 7 bases had no gene match. CDR3 nucleotide sequence: TGTGCCACCGGGGAGGGCCTGGGAGAGACCCAGTACTTC. Translated, it gives CATGEGLGETQYF.

This clonotype was detected many times. The chain links TRBV4-2 to TRBJ1-2, with D unresolved. The CDR3 loop spans 16 amino acids. CDR1 and CDR2 from the germline V gene are LGHNA and YNFKEQ. The V gene lost 1 base and the J gene lost 1 base, with 13 bases spanning the gap. For the CDR3, the DNA is TGTGCCAGCAGCCAAGGACCACGGGGAGTTAACTATGGCTACACCTTC. Encoded protein: CASSQGPRGVNYGYTF.

This clonotype was counted a few times. CDR3 sequence reads: CASSFTPATGELFF. CDR3 sequence (DNA): TGTGCCAGCAGTTTTACCCCTGCGACCGGGGAGCTGTTTTTT. The genes are TRBV12-3 or TRBV12-4 and TRBJ2-2; no clear D. CDR3 length equals 14 residues. Trimming removed 3 bases at V and 5 bases at J, with 10 bases between.

This clonotype was picked up many times. The chain has TRBV20-1 and TRBJ1-1; D might be TRBD1 (6 bases). Germline CDR1 reads DFQATT; CDR2 reads SNEGSKA (reference sequence). This CDR3 spans 13 amino acids. The ends were cut back, 4 bases at V and 1 base at J, with 10 bases in the middle. CDR3 amino acids: CSATTGTNTEAFF. The CDR3 coding sequence is TGCAGTGCTACCACAGGGACGAACACTGAAGCTTTCTTT.

This clonotype was counted between two and nine times. The chain carries TRBV11-2 and TRBJ1-6; D is ambiguous. The CDR3 is 12 amino acids. Trimming took off 1 base at V and 12 bases at J, with 7 bases between the two ends. In germline, CDR1 is SGHAT, CDR2 FQNNGV. The CDR3 sequence: CASSLGTGPLHF. The CDR3 DNA sequence: TGTGCCAGCAGCTTAGGCACCGGACCCCTCCACTTT.